This TCR beta chain was sequenced for a study of regulatory T cells in long-lasting Graves disease (TCRdb year 2021). Looking at the study overall: Antithyroid drugs had been taken for less than 3 months by newly diagnosed Graves' disease patients. A total of some 33 samples were covered by TCR sequencing, comprising around 13 persistent and around 20 newly diagnosed Graves' disease patients. The study was registered as a clinical trial and conducted in China. Patients with persistent Graves' disease were compared with patients with newly diagnosed Graves' disease using TCR sequencing and RNA sequencing of peripheral blood. Study-wide conclusions, independent of this receptor: Persistent disease showed preferential use of TRBV28, TRBJ1-2 and TRBJ2-5, whereas newly diagnosed disease favored TRBV20-1 and TRBJ2-1. The small sample size was acknowledged by the authors as a limitation that may reduce accuracy. Compared with newly diagnosed patients, persistent Graves' disease patients had lower TCR Shannon entropy and fewer highly expanded clones, which suggests clonal expansion. Sequencing and analysis were restricted to the TCR beta chain. Persistent patients shared more public clonotypes among themselves (fewer than 3,000) than newly diagnosed patients did (more than 950). Only peripheral blood was studied, because thyroid tissue, the primary lesion, was inaccessible.

This sample's time point label indicates: newly diagnosed GD, antithyroid drugs for less than 3 months. RNA was extracted from PBMCs in TRIzol for both TCR sequencing and RNA sequencing. Graves' disease was diagnosed according to American Thyroid Association guidelines. Patients were recruited from an endocrinology department in Xi'an, China. From each patient, nine milliliters of peripheral blood was collected into an EDTA anticoagulant tube. Ficoll Paque Plus density gradient separation was used to isolate PBMCs, and no further T cell sorting was done. An Agilent 2100 Bioanalyzer and agarose gel were used to check RNA quality, while a NanoDrop 2000 measured RNA concentration. Libraries were made using multiplex PCR. The instrument was an Illumina HiSeq 4000. CDR3 regions were amplified by Arm-PCR with iRepertoire HTBI primers to construct TCR beta libraries. Before sequencing, the PCR products went through gel purification. On the study's bioinformatics: A total of fewer than 70 TRBV and under 15 TRBJ segments were identified across samples and were used for gene usage analysis of CDR3 amino acid clonotypes. Filtered high-quality paired reads were merged into contigs using COPE and FqMerger. Contigs were aligned with BLAST to IMGT TRBV, TRBD and TRBJ reference genes, and CDR3 was defined per IMGT. Highly expanded clones were defined as clonotypes with a frequency above 0.1%. Repertoire diversity was measured by Shannon entropy, and V-J evenness by the Gini coefficient. A clonotype was considered public if more than one individual shared it. The public reads were run again by TCRdb, first through fastp at Q25 and then through MiXCR, and only productive beta chains were kept. Under each unique CDR3 protein, matching rows form one entry showing the most common genes and DNA. These V and J calls are TCRdb output, not the study's own analysis. This sample comprises around 480,000 distinct CDR3 sequences, around 16% of them detected only once. Jointly, the top ten make up around 25% of the sample.

With regard to this clonotype: Its recognized antigen is unknown. No base quality values were provided; no much bigger clone lies one nucleotide off.

The CDR3 holds 14 amino acids from the cysteine to the phenylalanine. Just the 42-base CDR3 DNA is kept, in frame starting at base 1. At the junction V is shortened by 3 bases and J by 3 bases, with 12 bases in between. CDR1 ENHRY and CDR2 SYGVKD are derived from the germline V gene. This same sample was also part of a study on T cells in Graves' hyperthyroidism and ophthalmopathy. From the second report: Graves' hyperthyroidism was defined as stable when no progression to ophthalmopathy occurred over 18 months of follow-up. Hyperthyroidism patients were newly diagnosed, had a disease duration of under 2 months, and were aged 18 to 65 years. Exclusion was applied to patients with uncontrolled infections, other autoimmune diseases, pregnancy or lactation. Clinical symptoms, serum thyroxine and TRAb, thyroid ultrasound, and orbital computed tomography formed the basis for the diagnoses. A first-round RT-PCR of the TCR CDR3 used the HTBI primer set with the Qiagen OneStep RT-PCR kit. Most expanded thyroid clonotypes (frequency above 0.001) were also found in blood, which suggests that blood repertoires may mirror thyroid immune responses. A 13 V-J signature model separated ophthalmopathy from stable hyperthyroidism, with approximately 86% sensitivity and about 81% specificity in cross-validation and 80%/75% in testing. In validation, the model predicted progression to ophthalmopathy with just under 71% sensitivity and approximately 74% specificity, a median of 6.5 months before onset. To identify TCR V-J signatures that set the groups apart, the researchers used a discovery cohort of about a hundred patients, made up of under 50 with Graves' ophthalmopathy and about 55 with stable Graves' hyperthyroidism. Prospective prediction of ophthalmopathy was tested in an independent validation cohort of under 20 hyperthyroidism patients and 17 patients who later progressed to ophthalmopathy. For training and testing, the roughly 100 patients in the discovery cohort were randomly divided in a 7:3 ratio. In six Graves' hyperthyroidism patients, the study also compared T-cell repertoires from thyroid tissue with T-cell repertoires from blood. After sampling, hyperthyroidism patients received methimazole starting at 30 mg daily, and ophthalmopathy patients received high-dose intravenous methylprednisolone. Libraries were constructed in a second round of multiplex PCR, after which size selection and purification were performed. The libraries were sequenced on an Illumina HiSeq2000 using paired-end 100 bp reads. SOAPnuke was used to process the raw data, removing reads that contained adapters or uncalled bases, had a mean Phred below 15, or lacked an exact match to the constant primer or identifier. COPE v1.2.5 was used to merge the high-quality paired reads, and each unique nucleotide sequence was defined as a clonotype. MiTCR v1.1 was used to align clonotypes to the IMGT TRBV, TRBD and TRBJ reference segments. The analysis included only V-J combinations with a frequency above 0.0001, which together covered around 99% of the repertoires. A TCS score was defined as the ratio of F50 (clonal expansion) to E x V (chaos), with BLOSUM62-based TCRdist applied between CDR3 peptides within each V-J. Welch's t-statistics and random forest reduced fewer than 550 V-J features to 13, which were used in a naive Bayes classifier (R e1071). Sample size was not statistically predetermined, and blinding of investigators to group allocation was not performed. TCR Vbeta CDR3 sequencing of around 130 peripheral blood samples (43 ophthalmopathy, 75 to 80 hyperthyroidism and approximately 17 progressor patients) is reported in the paper.

Here the sequenced sample was peripheral blood mononuclear cells (PBMCs), taken at new diagnosis, from a patient treated with antithyroid drugs. This receptor was obtained from a woman aged 40-65 years with Graves disease. Donor details come from another sample of the same person, matched by shared clones. The receptor chain draws on TRBV10-3 and TRBJ2-7; a tentative D match to TRBD1 spans 5 bases. The CDR3 amino acid sequence is: CAISEGVPNYEQYF. The bases are TGTGCCATCAGTGAAGGGGTCCCGAACTACGAGCAGTACTTC.